In its sample, the clone carrying this TCR beta chain was seen once. These data originate in a study of blood T cell repertoires in COVID-19. Study details: Samples came from the United States, Italy and Spain, spanning acute and convalescent COVID-19. The cDNA or gDNA used as material had been derived from T cells, B-cell-depleted T cells, or PBMCs.

Per the authors' pipeline: Amplification of reference gene primers provided the estimated nucleated cell counts. Data came from immunoSEQ multiplex PCR; TCRdb stores just in-frame clones and leaves some out. V and J calls and clone size are given by that table; D and trimming were obtained from the DNA. The sample gives 200,000 to 250,000 clones, 65% to 85% of which show up once; over 9.5% is in the top ten. Material: peripheral blood. The source of this sequence is a woman over 75 with acute or convalescent COVID-19.

CDR3 protein: CASRLQQGTRNQPQHF. CDR3 DNA sequence: TGTGCCAGCAGATTACAACAGGGGACCCGCAATCAGCCCCAGCATTTT. This rearrangement joins TRBV28 to TRBJ1-5; TRBD1 agrees at 7 bases. V gave up 6 bases and J gave up 2 bases; unmatched junction bases: 10. CDR1 MDHEN and CDR2 SYDVKM come from the germline V gene. This CDR3 is built from 16 residues.